Below, 18 T cell receptor beta chains from the same sample are listed, as sequenced in a study of PD-1 blockade in classical Hodgkin lymphoma. The repertoire was sequenced with immunoSEQ multiplex PCR; TCRdb's copy has only in-frame clones and lacks some. Of around 50,000 clones in the sample, around 90% were seen once. As to time point: cycle 4 day 1 (C4D1), after 6 weeks of nivolumab. No patient escaped relapse after autologous stem cell transplantation, and brentuximab vedotin exposure varied. The source was peripheral blood mononuclear cells (PBMCs), collected before the fourth cycle of nivolumab. Source of these receptors: a human donor with classical Hodgkin lymphoma.

The chain joins TRBV19 to TRBJ2-5; 15 nucleotides line up with TRBD2. Germline CDR1 reads LNHDA; CDR2 reads SQIVND (reference sequence). CDR3 length: 18 amino acids. V dropped 6 bases and J dropped 5; count of bases not matched to a gene: 13. In DNA, the CDR3 is TGTGCCAGTAGACCCGGACTAGCGGGAGGGCCCTTATCGGAGACCCAGTACTTC. It is translated as CASRPGLAGGPLSETQYF.

The chain combines TRBV7-3 with TRBJ2-2, with 11 bases that match TRBD2. The CDR3 totals 15 residues. Per the germline V gene, CDR1 is SGHTA and CDR2 is FQGTGA. V gave up 5 bases and J gave up 6 bases; unmatched junction bases: 5. CDR3 sequence: CASSPLAGGAGELFF. For the CDR3, the DNA is TGTGCCAGCAGCCCTCTAGCGGGGGGCGCCGGGGAGCTGTTTTTT.

The genes are TRBV19 and TRBJ2-5, with D uncertain. Germline CDR1 reads LNHDA; CDR2 reads SQIVND (reference sequence). The CDR3 is made up of 13 amino acids. V dropped 7 bases and J dropped 1 base, with 10 bases sitting between them. CDR3 sequence (DNA): TGTGCCAGTACCCCCCTTGGCCAAGAGACCCAGTACTTC. It translates to CASTPLGQETQYF.

The chain combines TRBV19 with TRBJ2-2; D is unclear. Per the germline V gene, CDR1 is LNHDA and CDR2 is SQIVND (reference sequence). V was cut by 3 bases and J by 0 bases, with 14 bases left in between. The CDR3 spans 17 residues. DNA for the CDR3: TGTGCCAGTAGTATGATACACCATACCTCGAACACCGGGGAGCTGTTTTTT. Protein product: CASSMIHHTSNTGELFF.

This sequence joins TRBV9 and TRBJ2-2, with D uncertain. In germline, CDR1 is SGDLS, CDR2 YYNGEE. CDR3 length equals 13 residues. Between the trimmed V and J ends, which lost 0 bases and 4 bases, there was a span of 4 bases. CDR3 bases: TGTGCCAGCAGCGTAGCGACCACCGGGGAGCTGTTTTTT. As protein: CASSVATTGELFF. Complete variable domain (other parts from reference TRBV9 and TRBJ2-2): DSGVTQTPKHLITATGQRVTLRCSPRSGDLSVYWYQQSLDQGLQFLIQYYNGEERAKGNILERFSAQQFPDLHSELNLSSLELGDSALYFCASSVATTGELFFGEGSRLTVL.

This chain connects TRBV10-3 to TRBJ1-1; D is unclear. This CDR3 has 14 amino acids. The V end was cut by 4 bases, the J end by 0 bases, with 9 bases between. Germline values: CDR1 ENHRY, CDR2 SYGVKD. Written as DNA, the CDR3 is TGTGCCATCAGTGTCCGAGCCGTGAACACTGAAGCTTTCTTT. It specifies CAISVRAVNTEAFF.

The chain uses TRBV27 and TRBJ1-2; 9 nucleotides line up with TRBD1. CDR1 is MNHEY, CDR2 SMNVEV, per germline (reference sequence). CDR3 size: 15 residues. The trim removed 5 bases at V and 3 bases at J, leaving 7 bases unmatched. The CDR3 is CASSMPGQGYYGYTF. Here the CDR3 DNA reads TGTGCCAGCAGTATGCCGGGACAGGGATACTATGGCTACACCTTC.

This chain links TRBV29-1 with TRBJ2-1; D is uncertain. The germline V and J ends were trimmed by 4 bases and 7 bases, with 8 bases remaining between them. CDR3 length: 11 residues. Germline CDR1 and CDR2: SQVTM and ANQGSEA. The CDR3 DNA reads TGCAGCGTTGGAGCCCGGAATGAGCAGTTCTTC. Its translation is CSVGARNEQFF.

The DNA for the CDR3 is TGTGCCAGCAGCCCAGTCACCTCCGGGACAGGGGTCGAGCAGTACTTC. This gives the protein CASSPVTSGTGVEQYF. This chain joins TRBV5-6 and TRBJ2-7; 10 bases match TRBD1. The length of the CDR3 is 16 residues. Trimming took 4 bases from V and 6 from J; bases not matched to a gene: 13. CDR1 and CDR2 (germline): SGHDT, YYEEEE.

The rearrangement links TRBV7-6 to TRBJ2-7; TRBD1 matches 7 bases. Germline V CDR1 and CDR2: SGHVS, FNYEAQ. The CDR3 contains 15 residues. Losses at the gene ends were 5 bases for V and 2 bases for J; bases not matched to a gene: 9. CDR3 bases: TGTGCCAGCAGCCGCCGTACAGGGGAAACCTACGAGCAGTACTTC. It codes for CASSRRTGETYEQYF.

There are a few counts of this clone. The chain combines TRBV5-1 with TRBJ1-1, with D perhaps TRBD1 (5 bases). Germline V gene data show CDR1 as SGHRS and CDR2 as YFSETQ. The CDR3 contains 13 residues. Trimming left V 4 bases short and J 4 bases short, with 11 bases between. The CDR3 spells CASSAWGSTEAFF. In nucleotides, the CDR3 is TGCGCCAGCAGCGCGTGGGGGTCCACTGAAGCTTTCTTT.

The chain joins TRBV9 to TRBJ1-3; D is unclear. The germline V gene encodes CDR1 SGDLS and CDR2 YYNGEE. This CDR3 region has 15 residues. Trimming took 0 bases from V and 0 from J, leaving 7 bases between them. The DNA for the CDR3 is TGTGCCAGCAGCGTAGGGACGATCTCTGGAAACACCATATATTTT. Its translation is CASSVGTISGNTIYF.

The rearrangement joins TRBV28 to TRBJ2-1, with a tentative D call TRBD2 (5 bases). CDR1 MDHEN and CDR2 SYDVKM come from the germline V gene. There are 15 residues in the CDR3. Trimming left V 3 bases short and J 0 bases short, with 9 bases between. CDR3 amino acids: CASSFGSSSYNEQFF. Written as DNA, the CDR3 is TGTGCCAGCAGTTTTGGGAGTAGCTCCTACAATGAGCAGTTCTTC.

The chain is built from TRBV5-4 and TRBJ2-1; 7 bases align to TRBD2. The CDR3 contains 16 residues. Germline V CDR1 and CDR2: SGHNT, YYREEE (reference sequence). V lost 0 bases, J lost 4 bases, and 7 bases stayed unmatched. The CDR3 sequence: CASSLDPGLPYNEQFF. CDR3 nucleotides: TGTGCCAGCAGCTTGGACCCGGGACTACCGTACAATGAGCAGTTCTTC.

This chain links TRBV11-2 with TRBJ1-1; TRBD1 might be the D (6 bases). This CDR3 is 16 amino acids long. Germline V CDR1 and CDR2: SGHAT, FQNNGV. Trimming shortened V by 2 bases and J by 1 base, and 14 bases separated the two germline ends. The CDR3 spells CASSLRGQGGNTEAFF. The CDR3 nucleotides are TGTGCCAGCAGCTTACGGGGGCAGGGTGGGAACACTGAAGCTTTCTTT.

This clone was counted only a few times. V and J are TRBV27 and TRBJ2-1, with no clear D. The CDR3 loop spans 14 amino acids. V lost 3 bases and J lost 5, with 11 bases in between. Germline V CDR1 and CDR2: MNHEY, SMNVEV (reference sequence). The CDR3 nucleotides read TGTGCCAGCAGTTTCGGTCCCATTAACAATGAGCAGTTCTTC. Protein product: CASSFGPINNEQFF.

The chain combines TRBV5-1 with TRBJ2-3, with 10 bases lining up with TRBD2. The CDR3 totals 16 residues. CDR1 and CDR2 (germline): SGHRS, YFSETQ. V was pared by 0 bases and J by 0 bases, with 1 base of the junction left unmatched. The CDR3 DNA reads TGCGCCAGCAGCTTGGGGACTAGCGGTAGCACAGATACGCAGTATTTT. Translation gives CASSLGTSGSTDTQYF.

This clone was observed once. J is TRBJ2-1 and V is TRBV11-2; the D gene is possibly TRBD2 (5 bases). CDR3 size: 16 residues. Germline V gives CDR1 SGHAT, CDR2 FQNNGV. Between the trimmed V and J ends, which lost 0 bases and 5 bases, there was a span of 14 bases. CDR3 nucleotide sequence: TGTGCCAGCAGCTTAGAGTCTCGGGTCGGGAACAATGAGCAGTTCTTC. Translated, it gives CASSLESRVGNNEQFF.